This T cell receptor beta chain was obtained from a study of PD-1 blockade in classical Hodgkin lymphoma. Each and every patient relapsed after autologous stem cell transplantation, and patients got differing brentuximab vedotin exposure. Germline V gene sequence: CDR1 LGHNA, CDR2 YNFKEQ. V was pared by 5 bases and J by 0 bases, with 7 bases of the junction left unmatched. The CDR3 is 18 amino acids. Sequenced by immunoSEQ multiplex PCR; TCRdb stores in-frame clones only, minus some. The sample consists of tens of thousands of clones, 80% to 90% of them appearing once. The chain recombines TRBV4-2 with TRBJ2-3, with 14 bases lining up with TRBD2. This specimen consisted of peripheral blood mononuclear cells (PBMCs), obtained at baseline. The receptor's source is a human donor with classical Hodgkin lymphoma. This CDR3 reads CASSLGLAGAPSTDTQYF. The CDR3 region has the DNA TGTGCCAGCAGCTTGGGACTAGCGGGGGCCCCCAGCACAGATACGCAGTATTTT.